A selection of T cell receptor beta chains follows, all from one sample in a study of human T cells and chemical hapten exposure. One entry per CDR3 protein, called by TCRdb with MiXCR from the RACE reads. The sample has some 70,000 distinct CDR3 sequences; 32% are singletons. Material: whole blood, obtained in connection with sensitization to the hapten diphenylcyclopropenone (DPC). The receptors originated from a man aged 40-50 years with alopecia areata. Some clones in this sample may be carry-over from other donors' samples. Both conserved end residues are part of each CDR3. A D gene is named only where the DNA matches it firmly. Expanded clones get a size class; other rows say once, few or many, or leave the size out.

d_gene: TRBD2
abundance: NA
v_gene: TRBV5-1
j_gene: TRBJ2-7
CDR3aa: CASSLDLGGRSYEQYF
CDR3nt: TGCGCCAGCAGCTTGGATTTAGGCGGGAGGTCCTACGAGCAGTACTTC

d_gene: TRBD1
abundance: NA
v_gene: TRBV29-1
j_gene: TRBJ2-7
CDR3aa: CSAGQGAYEQYF
CDR3nt: TGCAGCGCCGGACAGGGGGCCTACGAGCAGTACTTC

d_gene: NA
abundance: once
v_gene: TRBV6-6
j_gene: TRBJ1-1
CDR3aa: CASSPLDSRTNTEAFF
CDR3nt: TGTGCCAGCAGTCCTCTAGACTCGCGAACGAACACTGAAGCTTTCTTT

d_gene: NA
abundance: NA
v_gene: TRBV28
j_gene: TRBJ2-1
CDR3aa: CASTFVSLYNEQFF
CDR3nt: TGTGCCAGCACCTTCGTGTCCCTCTACAATGAGCAGTTCTTC

d_gene: NA
abundance: NA
v_gene: TRBV4-3
j_gene: TRBJ1-4
CDR3aa: CASSRDGGAVEKLFF
CDR3nt: TGCGCCAGCAGCCGAGATGGGGGGGCCGTTGAAAAACTGTTTTTT

d_gene: TRBD2
abundance: NA
v_gene: TRBV5-4
j_gene: TRBJ2-2
CDR3aa: CASTWGGMNTGELFF
CDR3nt: TGTGCCAGCACCTGGGGGGGGATGAACACCGGGGAGCTGTTTTTT

d_gene: NA
abundance: few
v_gene: TRBV10-3
j_gene: TRBJ2-3
CDR3aa: CAISGTDTQYF
CDR3nt: TGTGCCATCAGTGGAACAGATACGCAGTATTTT

d_gene: TRBD2
abundance: few
v_gene: TRBV5-1
j_gene: TRBJ2-1
CDR3aa: CASSPSGDDEQFF
CDR3nt: TGCGCCAGCAGCCCTAGCGGGGACGATGAGCAGTTCTTC

d_gene: TRBD2
abundance: few
v_gene: TRBV20-1
j_gene: TRBJ2-3
CDR3aa: CSAPDSRTSGSTDTQYF
CDR3nt: TGCAGTGCCCCCGATTCGAGGACTAGCGGTAGCACAGATACGCAGTATTTT

d_gene: NA
abundance: few
v_gene: TRBV2
j_gene: TRBJ2-3
CDR3aa: CASSDESVNTQYF
CDR3nt: TGTGCCAGCAGTGATGAGTCGGTAAATACGCAGTATTTT

d_gene: NA
abundance: few
v_gene: TRBV5-1
j_gene: TRBJ1-1
CDR3aa: CASSWDPSNTEAFF
CDR3nt: TGCGCCAGCAGCTGGGACCCGAGCAACACTGAAGCTTTCTTT

d_gene: NA
abundance: NA
v_gene: TRBV4-2
j_gene: TRBJ1-1
CDR3aa: CASSQETGVNTEAFF
CDR3nt: TGTGCCAGCAGCCAGGAAACGGGTGTTAACACTGAAGCTTTCTTT

d_gene: TRBD1
abundance: NA
v_gene: TRBV7-6
j_gene: TRBJ2-7
CDR3aa: CASSDHPGTGFYEQYF
CDR3nt: TGTGCCAGCAGCGATCACCCTGGGACAGGGTTCTACGAGCAGTACTTC

d_gene: NA
abundance: NA
v_gene: TRBV6-1
j_gene: TRBJ1-1
CDR3aa: CASSESGGLNTEAFF
CDR3nt: TGTGCCAGCAGTGAAAGCGGGGGTCTGAACACTGAAGCTTTCTTT

d_gene: NA
abundance: many
v_gene: TRBV7-2
j_gene: TRBJ2-6
CDR3aa: CASSQGGLGAGANVLTF
CDR3nt: TGTGCCAGCAGCCAAGGAGGGTTAGGGGCTGGGGCCAACGTCCTGACTTTC

d_gene: NA
abundance: NA
v_gene: TRBV6-6
j_gene: TRBJ1-2
CDR3aa: CASSYATGNYGYTF
CDR3nt: TGTGCCAGCAGTTACGCAACAGGGAACTATGGCTACACCTTC

d_gene: TRBD1
abundance: NA
v_gene: TRBV29-1
j_gene: TRBJ2-1
CDR3aa: CSVEDHRGPSYNEQFF
CDR3nt: TGCAGCGTTGAGGACCACAGGGGGCCTTCCTACAATGAGCAGTTCTTC

d_gene: TRBD2
abundance: once
v_gene: TRBV18
j_gene: TRBJ2-3
CDR3aa: CASSPPTSGRADTQYF
CDR3nt: TGTGCCAGCTCACCACCGACTAGCGGGAGGGCCGATACGCAGTATTTT

d_gene: NA
abundance: NA
v_gene: TRBV28
j_gene: TRBJ2-7
CDR3aa: CASSRLDYEQYF
CDR3nt: TGTGCCAGCAGCCGACTAGACTACGAGCAGTACTTC

d_gene: NA
abundance: few
v_gene: TRBV12-3/TRBV12-4
j_gene: TRBJ2-3
CDR3aa: CASSLGRTDTQYF
CDR3nt: TGTGCCAGCAGCCTTGGACGCACAGATACGCAGTATTTT

d_gene: NA
abundance: once
v_gene: TRBV7-3
j_gene: TRBJ1-1
CDR3aa: CASSLGQANTETFF
CDR3nt: TGTGCCAGCAGCTTAGGGCAGGCGAACACTGAAACTTTCTTT

d_gene: NA
abundance: NA
v_gene: TRBV12-5
j_gene: TRBJ2-3
CDR3aa: CASGLGLASTDTQYF
CDR3nt: TGTGCTAGTGGTTTGGGGTTAGCTAGCACAGATACGCAGTATTTT

d_gene: NA
abundance: once
v_gene: TRBV12-3/TRBV12-4
j_gene: TRBJ2-5
CDR3aa: CASSRSGDILFETQYF
CDR3nt: TGTGCCAGCAGTAGGTCCGGGGACATCCTATTCGAGACCCAGTACTTC

d_gene: NA
abundance: NA
v_gene: TRBV20-1
j_gene: TRBJ1-5
CDR3aa: CSALGERIGPQPQHF
CDR3nt: TGCAGTGCACTGGGAGAAAGGATAGGGCCTCAGCCCCAGCATTTT

d_gene: TRBD2
abundance: few
v_gene: TRBV7-9
j_gene: TRBJ2-1
CDR3aa: CASSFTIAGNEQFF
CDR3nt: TGTGCCAGCAGCTTTACTATAGCGGGCAATGAGCAGTTCTTC

d_gene: TRBD2
abundance: few
v_gene: TRBV11-1
j_gene: TRBJ2-1
CDR3aa: CASTKGLSGTYNEQFF
CDR3nt: TGTGCCAGCACCAAAGGGCTGAGCGGGACGTACAATGAGCAGTTCTTC

d_gene: NA
abundance: NA
v_gene: TRBV29-1
j_gene: TRBJ2-3
CDR3aa: CSVEDPYILDTQYF
CDR3nt: TGCAGCGTTGAAGACCCCTACATACTGGATACGCAGTATTTT

d_gene: NA
abundance: once
v_gene: TRBV28
j_gene: TRBJ2-6
CDR3aa: CASSLGDTGSGANVLTF
CDR3nt: TGTGCCAGCAGTTTAGGCGACACTGGCTCTGGGGCCAACGTCCTGACTTTC

d_gene: NA
abundance: few
v_gene: TRBV27
j_gene: TRBJ2-5
CDR3aa: CASSLVASQETQYF
CDR3nt: TGTGCCAGCAGTTTAGTCGCCAGCCAAGAGACCCAGTACTTC